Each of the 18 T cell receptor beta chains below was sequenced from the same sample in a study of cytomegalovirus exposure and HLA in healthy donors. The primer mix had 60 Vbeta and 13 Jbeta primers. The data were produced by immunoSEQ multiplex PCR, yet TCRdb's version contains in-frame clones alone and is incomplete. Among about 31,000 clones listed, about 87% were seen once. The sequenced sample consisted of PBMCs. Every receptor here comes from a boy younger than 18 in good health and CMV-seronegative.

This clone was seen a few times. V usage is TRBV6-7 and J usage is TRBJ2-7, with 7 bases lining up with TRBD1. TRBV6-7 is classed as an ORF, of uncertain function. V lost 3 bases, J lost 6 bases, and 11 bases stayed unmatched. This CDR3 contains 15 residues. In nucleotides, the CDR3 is TGTGCCAGCAGTTATTACCCGGGACAGTCTTTCGAGCAGTACTTC. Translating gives CASSYYPGQSFEQYF.

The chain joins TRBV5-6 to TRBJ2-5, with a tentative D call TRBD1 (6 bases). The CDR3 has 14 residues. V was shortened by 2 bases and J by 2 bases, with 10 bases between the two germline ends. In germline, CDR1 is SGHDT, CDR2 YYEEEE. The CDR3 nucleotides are TGTGCCAGCAGCTTTCCGGGACATCAAGAGACCCAGTACTTC. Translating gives CASSFPGHQETQYF.

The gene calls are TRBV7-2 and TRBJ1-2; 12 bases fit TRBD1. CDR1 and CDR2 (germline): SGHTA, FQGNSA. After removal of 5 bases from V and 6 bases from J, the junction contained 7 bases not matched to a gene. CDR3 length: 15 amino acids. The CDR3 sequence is CASSLRDRGPHGYTF. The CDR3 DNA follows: TGTGCCAGCAGCCTCAGGGACAGGGGGCCCCATGGCTACACCTTC.

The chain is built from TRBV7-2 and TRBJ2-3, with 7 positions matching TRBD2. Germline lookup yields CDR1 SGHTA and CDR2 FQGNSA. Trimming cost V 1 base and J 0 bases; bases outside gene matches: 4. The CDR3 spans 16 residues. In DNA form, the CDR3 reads TGTGCCAGCAGCTTAGAAAGCGGGATCAGCACAGATACGCAGTATTTT. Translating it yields CASSLESGISTDTQYF.

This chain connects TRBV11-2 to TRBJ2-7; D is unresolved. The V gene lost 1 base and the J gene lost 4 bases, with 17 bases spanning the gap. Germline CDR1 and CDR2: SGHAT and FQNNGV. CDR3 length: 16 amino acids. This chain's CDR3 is CASSLAGFRIGYEQYF. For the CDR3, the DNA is TGTGCCAGCAGCTTAGCCGGGTTTCGTATCGGGTACGAGCAGTACTTC.

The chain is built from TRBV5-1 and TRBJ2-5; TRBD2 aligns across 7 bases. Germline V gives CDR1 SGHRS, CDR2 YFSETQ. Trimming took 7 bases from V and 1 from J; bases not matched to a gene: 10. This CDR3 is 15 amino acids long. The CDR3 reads CASFQQSSGQETQYF. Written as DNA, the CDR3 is TGCGCCAGCTTCCAGCAGTCTAGCGGCCAAGAGACCCAGTACTTC. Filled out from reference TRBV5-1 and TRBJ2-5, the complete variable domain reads KAGVTQTPRYLIKTRGQQVTLSCSPISGHRSVSWYQQTPGQGLQFLFEYFSETQRNKGNFPGRFSGRQFSNSRSEMNVSTLELGDSALYLCASFQQSSGQETQYFGPGTRLLVL.

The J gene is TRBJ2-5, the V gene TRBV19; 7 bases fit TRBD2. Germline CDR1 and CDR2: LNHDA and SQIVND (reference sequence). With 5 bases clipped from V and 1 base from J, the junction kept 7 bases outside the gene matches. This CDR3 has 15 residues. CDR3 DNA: TGTGCCAGTAGTCTATGGGGGGGGGTCCAAGAGACCCAGTACTTC. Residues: CASSLWGGVQETQYF.

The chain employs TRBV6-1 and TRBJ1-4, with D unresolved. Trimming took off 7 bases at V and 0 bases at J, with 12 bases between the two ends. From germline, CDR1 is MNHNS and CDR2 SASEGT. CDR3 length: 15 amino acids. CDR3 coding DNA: TGTGCCAGCAATCCTGGGCCAGCAACTAATGAAAAACTGTTTTTT. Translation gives CASNPGPATNEKLFF.

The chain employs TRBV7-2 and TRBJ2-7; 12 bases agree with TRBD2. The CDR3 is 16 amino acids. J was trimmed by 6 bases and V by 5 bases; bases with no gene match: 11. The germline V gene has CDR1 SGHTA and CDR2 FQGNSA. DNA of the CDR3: TGTGCCAGCAGCCTTAGAATGCTAGCGGGGGGGCCCGAGCAGTACTTC. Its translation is CASSLRMLAGGPEQYF.

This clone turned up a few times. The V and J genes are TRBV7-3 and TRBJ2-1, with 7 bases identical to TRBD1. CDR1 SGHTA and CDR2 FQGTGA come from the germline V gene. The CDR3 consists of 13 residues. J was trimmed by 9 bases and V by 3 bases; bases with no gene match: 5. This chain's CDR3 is CASSFKGAPEQFF. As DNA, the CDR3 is TGTGCCAGCAGCTTCAAGGGGGCGCCTGAGCAGTTCTTC.

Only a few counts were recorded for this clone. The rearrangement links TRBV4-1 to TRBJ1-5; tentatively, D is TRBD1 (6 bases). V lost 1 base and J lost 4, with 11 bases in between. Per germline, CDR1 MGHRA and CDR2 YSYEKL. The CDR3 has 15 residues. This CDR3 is CASSQAGTQNQPQHF. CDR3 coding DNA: TGCGCCAGCAGCCAAGCCGGGACACAGAATCAGCCCCAGCATTTT.

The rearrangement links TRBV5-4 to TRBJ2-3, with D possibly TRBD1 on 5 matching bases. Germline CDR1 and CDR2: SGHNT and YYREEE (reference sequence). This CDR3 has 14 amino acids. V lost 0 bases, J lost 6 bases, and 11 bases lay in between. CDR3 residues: CASSLGETADTQYF. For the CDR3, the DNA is TGTGCCAGCAGCTTGGGAGAGACAGCGGATACGCAGTATTTT.

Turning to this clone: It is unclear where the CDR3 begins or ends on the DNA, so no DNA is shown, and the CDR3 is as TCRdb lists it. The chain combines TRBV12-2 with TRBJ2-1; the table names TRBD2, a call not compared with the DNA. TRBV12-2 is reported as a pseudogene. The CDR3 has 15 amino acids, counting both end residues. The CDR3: CASRFGGGSYNEQFF.

The CDR3 nucleotides read TGCGCCAGCAGCTTGGACAGGGCGACCCAGTACTTC. It translates to CASSLDRATQYF. The gene calls are TRBV5-1 and TRBJ2-5; D perhaps matches TRBD1 (6 bases). The CDR3 consists of 12 residues. Trimming removed 0 bases from V and 7 bases from J, with 7 bases in between. The germline gives CDR1 SGHRS, CDR2 YFSETQ. Full variable domain (outside the CDR3, taken from reference TRBV5-1 and TRBJ2-5): KAGVTQTPRYLIKTRGQQVTLSCSPISGHRSVSWYQQTPGQGLQFLFEYFSETQRNKGNFPGRFSGRQFSNSRSEMNVSTLELGDSALYLCASSLDRATQYFGPGTRLLVL.

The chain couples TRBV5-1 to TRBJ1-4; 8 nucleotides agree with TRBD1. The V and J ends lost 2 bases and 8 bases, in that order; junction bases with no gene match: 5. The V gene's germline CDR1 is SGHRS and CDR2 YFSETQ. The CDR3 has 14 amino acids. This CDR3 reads CASSFQGAREKLFF. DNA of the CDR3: TGCGCCAGCAGCTTCCAGGGGGCCCGGGAAAAACTGTTTTTT. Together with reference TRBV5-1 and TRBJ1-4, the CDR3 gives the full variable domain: KAGVTQTPRYLIKTRGQQVTLSCSPISGHRSVSWYQQTPGQGLQFLFEYFSETQRNKGNFPGRFSGRQFSNSRSEMNVSTLELGDSALYLCASSFQGAREKLFFGSGTQLSVL.

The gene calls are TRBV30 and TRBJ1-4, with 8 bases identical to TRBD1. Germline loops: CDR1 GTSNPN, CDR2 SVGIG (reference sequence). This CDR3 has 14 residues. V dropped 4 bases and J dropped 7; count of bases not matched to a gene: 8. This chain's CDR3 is CAWTTGVGGEKLFF. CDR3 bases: TGTGCCTGGACGACAGGGGTAGGGGGTGAAAAACTGTTTTTT.

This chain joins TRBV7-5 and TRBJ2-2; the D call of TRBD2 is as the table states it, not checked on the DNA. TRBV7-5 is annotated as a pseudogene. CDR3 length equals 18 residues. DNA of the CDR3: TGTGCCAGAAGCTCGGGACTAGCGGGGAGCCTGAACACCGGGGAGCTGTTTTTT. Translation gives CARSSGLAGSLNTGELFF.

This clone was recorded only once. In nucleotides, the CDR3 is TGTGCCAGCAGTGACCGAGCGGGCACAGATACGCAGTATTTT. It codes for CASSDRAGTDTQYF. The rearrangement joins TRBV6-4 to TRBJ2-3; TRBD2 might be the D (5 bases). V shed 2 bases and J shed 1 base, with 7 bases lying between them. This CDR3 is 14 amino acids long. The germline V gene encodes CDR1 MRHNA and CDR2 SNTAGT.